A single sample is the source of the 21 T cell receptor beta chains below, sequenced in a study of cytomegalovirus exposure and HLA in healthy donors. PCR amplification relied on 60 Vbeta primers (plus 13 Jbeta primers). The repertoire was sequenced with immunoSEQ multiplex PCR; TCRdb's copy has only in-frame clones and lacks some. The sample yields around 110,000 clones, of which the top ten take up around 6.5%. Material for sequencing was PBMCs. The receptor source for this set is a man between 40 and 49 years old in good health and CMV-seropositive.

CDR3 protein: CASSFFGGRAFNEQFF. The CDR3 DNA reads as TGTGCCAGCAGTTTTTTTGGCGGGAGGGCCTTCAATGAGCAGTTCTTC. The chain joins TRBV27 to TRBJ2-1; 9 bases fit TRBD2. V was clipped by 3 bases and J by 6 bases; unmatched bases: 9. Germline CDR1 is MNHEY and CDR2 is SMNVEV (reference sequence). CDR3 length: 16 amino acids.

V and J are TRBV30 and TRBJ1-4; a weak D match, TRBD1 (5 bases). Per the germline V gene, CDR1 is GTSNPN and CDR2 is SVGIG (reference sequence). V shed 2 bases and J shed 7 bases, with 5 bases lying between them. This CDR3 is 11 amino acids long. CDR3 sequence reads: CAWSQGEKLFF. CDR3 nucleotide sequence: TGTGCCTGGAGTCAGGGTGAAAAACTGTTTTTT.

The CDR3, as DNA: TGTGCCAGCAGCACAGCAGGGGGAAGTTTCTACGAGCAGTACTTC. Its translation is CASSTAGGSFYEQYF. V is TRBV9 and J is TRBJ2-7; 7 positions agree with TRBD1. From germline, CDR1 is SGDLS and CDR2 YYNGEE. With 4 bases clipped from V and 3 bases from J, the junction kept 10 bases outside the gene matches. The CDR3 loop spans 15 amino acids.

V gene TRBV6-5 combines with J gene TRBJ1-2; D might be TRBD1 (6 bases). The CDR3 covers 14 residues. The V gene lost 6 bases and the J gene lost 2 bases, with 13 bases spanning the gap. Per the germline V gene, CDR1 is MNHEY and CDR2 is SVGAGI. CDR3 protein: CASRSLQGNYGYTF. The CDR3 DNA follows: TGTGCCAGCAGATCACTGCAGGGGAACTATGGCTACACCTTC.

This chain joins TRBV29-1 and TRBJ2-3, with D possibly TRBD1 on 5 matching bases. The CDR3 is 14 residues long. Germline loops: CDR1 SQVTM, CDR2 ANQGSEA. Trimming took off 1 base at V and 0 bases at J, with 8 bases between the two ends. CDR3 coding DNA: TGCAGCGTTGAAGGACAGCTAAGCACAGATACGCAGTATTTT. Translated, it gives CSVEGQLSTDTQYF.

The genes are TRBV7-9 and TRBJ2-3, with 10 bases fitting TRBD2. CDR3 length: 15 amino acids. Germline V gene data show CDR1 as SEHNR and CDR2 as FQNEAQ (reference sequence). V lost 8 bases and J lost 2; bases outside the gene matches: 7. CDR3 region: CASRSGRALTDTQYF. The CDR3 nucleotides read TGTGCCAGCCGAAGCGGGAGGGCCCTCACAGATACGCAGTATTTT. The variable domain in full, completed from reference TRBV7-9 and TRBJ2-3, reads DTGVSQNPRHKITKRGQNVTFRCDPISEHNRLYWYRQTLGQGPEFLTYFQNEAQLEKSRLLSDRFSAERPKGSFSTLEIQRTEQGDSAMYLCASRSGRALTDTQYFGPGTRLTVL.

V is TRBV7-3 and J is TRBJ2-3, with TRBD1 matching over 7 bases. CDR1 is SGHTA and CDR2 is FQGTGA in the germline V gene. The CDR3 sequence is 14 residues long. With 5 bases clipped from V and 4 bases from J, the junction kept 6 bases outside the gene matches. This CDR3 reads CASSRDRAADTQYF. The DNA for the CDR3 is TGTGCCAGCAGCCGCGACAGGGCGGCAGATACGCAGTATTTT.

The rearrangement links TRBV6-5 to TRBJ2-1, with D tentatively TRBD2 (6 bases). Trimming shortened V by 7 bases and J by 7 bases, and 17 bases separated the two germline ends. Per the germline V gene, CDR1 is MNHEY and CDR2 is SVGAGI. The CDR3 contains 14 residues. CDR3 DNA sequence: TGTGCCAGCACCCTTAGCGGAGAAAGGAATGAGCAGTTCTTC. Translated, it gives CASTLSGERNEQFF.

The rearrangement links TRBV6-1 to TRBJ2-1, with 11 bases that match TRBD2. Looked up from germline, CDR1 is MNHNS and CDR2 is SASEGT. The V segment lost 6 bases and the J segment 5 bases; nucleotides outside the gene matches: 3. The CDR3 totals 14 residues. The CDR3 region is CASRWGLADNEQFF. As DNA, the CDR3 is TGTGCCAGCAGATGGGGACTAGCGGACAATGAGCAGTTCTTC.

The CDR3 nucleotides are TGCGCCAGCAGCCAACAGGTTAATGAAAAACTGTTTTTT. This codes for CASSQQVNEKLFF. The rearrangement links TRBV4-3 to TRBJ1-4, with D hard to call. Germline CDR1 reads LGHNA; CDR2 reads YSLEER. This CDR3 comprises 13 residues. V was pared by 2 bases and J by 4 bases, with 5 bases between.

On this clone itself: This same CDR3 is encoded by further DNA sequences in the sample. The V and J genes are TRBV9 and TRBJ2-7; the match to TRBD2 covers 14 bases. The CDR3 contains 15 residues. V dropped 3 bases and J dropped 4; count of bases not matched to a gene: 3. Per germline, CDR1 SGDLS and CDR2 YYNGEE. The CDR3 loop reads CASSDGTSGSYEQYF. DNA of the CDR3: TGTGCCAGCAGCGACGGGACTAGCGGGAGTTACGAGCAGTACTTC.

The chain employs TRBV25-1 and TRBJ2-3, with TRBD2 matching over 9 bases. V lost 8 bases to trimming and J lost 1 base; unmatched junction nucleotides: 4. Germline CDR1 and CDR2: MGHDK and SYGVNS. The CDR3 covers 14 residues. CDR3 DNA sequence: TGTGCCAGCTCTAGCGGGATGGGCACAGATACGCAGTATTTT. This sequence encodes CASSSGMGTDTQYF.

V and J are TRBV10-3 and TRBJ2-5; 11 positions agree with TRBD1. J was trimmed by 5 bases and V by 2 bases; bases with no gene match: 7. Per the germline V gene, CDR1 is ENHRY and CDR2 is SYGVKD. The CDR3 sequence is 16 residues long. The CDR3 DNA sequence: TGTGCCATCAGTGAGGAGGGACAGGGGGTCCAGGAGACCCAGTACTTC. Its translation is CAISEEGQGVQETQYF.

V usage is TRBV7-6 and J usage is TRBJ1-2, with unresolved D. Deletions cut 5 bases from V and 2 bases from J, with 12 bases between. CDR3 size: 14 residues. The germline CDR1 and CDR2 sequences are SGHVS and FNYEAQ. The chain's CDR3 is CASSKTDLNYGYTF. The CDR3 DNA sequence: TGTGCCAGCAGCAAAACAGACCTCAACTATGGCTACACCTTC.

V gene TRBV25-1 combines with J gene TRBJ2-7; 12 bases line up with TRBD2. V dropped 4 bases and J dropped 6; count of bases not matched to a gene: 7. Germline CDR1 and CDR2: MGHDK and SYGVNS. The CDR3 contains 15 residues. The DNA for the CDR3 is TGTGCCAGCAGTGCCCTAGCGGGAGGGCCGGGCGAGCAGTACTTC. It translates to CASSALAGGPGEQYF.

The rearrangement joins TRBV7-2 to TRBJ2-1, with 9 bases that match TRBD1. CDR3 length: 13 residues. V lost 2 bases, J lost 15 bases, and 8 bases stayed unmatched. The germline V gene has CDR1 SGHTA and CDR2 FQGNSA. The CDR3 DNA is TGTGCCAGCAGCTTAACAGAAGGACAGGGGAGGTTCTTC. Its protein product is CASSLTEGQGRFF.

V and J are TRBV7-6 and TRBJ1-1; D is uncertain. V dropped 6 bases and J dropped 2 bases, with 13 bases sitting between them. Germline CDR1 is SGHVS and CDR2 is FNYEAQ. This CDR3 is built from 14 residues. DNA of the CDR3: TGTGCCAGCAGGACGGGAGGGATAAACACTGAAGCTTTCTTT. This codes for CASRTGGINTEAFF.

J is TRBJ2-1 and V is TRBV7-6; TRBD2 agrees at 11 bases. Germline loops: CDR1 SGHVS, CDR2 FNYEAQ. Germline trimming cut 1 base from V and 8 bases from J; bases unmatched to any gene: 4. CDR3 length: 15 amino acids. CDR3 sequence: CASSLGVAGGDEQFF. Written as DNA, the CDR3 is TGTGCCAGCAGCTTAGGGGTAGCGGGAGGGGATGAGCAGTTCTTC.

The chain employs TRBV30 and TRBJ1-6; D not resolved. This CDR3 has 13 residues. Germline CDR1 reads GTSNPN; CDR2 reads SVGIG (reference sequence). Trimming removed 3 bases at V and 8 bases at J, with 11 bases between. CDR3 bases: TGTGCCTGGAGAAGCGGAAAGGATTCACCCCTCCACTTT. Its translation: CAWRSGKDSPLHF.

This rearrangement joins TRBV19 to TRBJ1-1; the D is unclear. CDR1 LNHDA and CDR2 SQIVND come from the germline V gene (reference sequence). This CDR3 is built from 12 residues. The V end lost 3 bases, the J end lost 5 bases, and 7 bases lay between the germline ends. This CDR3 is CASSIPRTEAFF. CDR3 DNA: TGTGCCAGTAGTATTCCCAGAACTGAAGCTTTCTTT.

The chain couples TRBV20-1 to TRBJ1-5, with D unresolved. The CDR3 runs to 11 residues. Trimming cost V 3 bases and J 4 bases, with 4 bases left between them. Germline V CDR1 and CDR2: DFQATT, SNEGSKA (reference sequence). Written as DNA, the CDR3 is TGCAGTGCTAGCCTGAATCAGCCCCAGCATTTT. The encoded protein is CSASLNQPQHF.